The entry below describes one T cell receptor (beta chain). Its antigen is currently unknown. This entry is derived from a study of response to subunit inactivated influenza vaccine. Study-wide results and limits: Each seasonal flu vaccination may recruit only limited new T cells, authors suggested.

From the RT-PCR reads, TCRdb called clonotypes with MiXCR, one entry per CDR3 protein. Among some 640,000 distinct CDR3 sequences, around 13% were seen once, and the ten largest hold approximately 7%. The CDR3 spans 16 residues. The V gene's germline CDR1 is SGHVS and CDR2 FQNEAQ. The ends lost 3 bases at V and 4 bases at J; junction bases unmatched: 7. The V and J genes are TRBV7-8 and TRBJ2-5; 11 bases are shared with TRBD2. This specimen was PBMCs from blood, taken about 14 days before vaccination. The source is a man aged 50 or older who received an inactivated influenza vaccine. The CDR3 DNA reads TGTGCCAGCAGCTTGAGTAGCGGGGGGGCCGGAGAGACCCAGTACTTC. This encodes CASSLSSGGAGETQYF.